Each of the 2 T cell receptor beta chains below was sequenced from the same sample in a study of blood T cell repertoires in COVID-19. TCRdb keeps only in-frame clones here, not all; method: immunoSEQ multiplex PCR. The sample lists about 74,000 clones, approximately 80% occurring once. Sequencing was carried out using peripheral blood. These receptors came from a human donor in a cohort sampled during active COVID-19.

The chain employs TRBV28 and TRBJ2-5; 14 bases fit TRBD2. The trim removed 4 bases at V and 5 bases at J, leaving 21 bases unmatched. Looked up from germline, CDR1 is MDHEN and CDR2 is SYDVKM. The CDR3 spans 21 residues. The CDR3 reads CASSSWGQGHGLAGGTETQYF. The CDR3 DNA is TGTGCCAGCAGTTCGTGGGGGCAGGGACACGGACTAGCGGGAGGTACGGAGACCCAGTACTTC.

This chain joins TRBV5-1 and TRBJ1-1, with 9 nucleotides matching TRBD1. The CDR3 has 18 residues. In germline, CDR1 is SGHRS, CDR2 YFSETQ. Trimming at V came to 5 bases and at J to 0 bases, leaving 14 bases not matched to a gene. CDR3 protein: CASSMTQGAPRVNTEAFF. The DNA for the CDR3 is TGCGCCAGCAGTATGACACAGGGGGCCCCCAGGGTGAACACTGAAGCTTTCTTT.